This entry describes one T cell receptor (beta chain). As yet, its antigen is unknown. The data belong to a study of T cells after yellow fever vaccination. Study-wide findings and caveats: Boosting was followed by the reappearance of most primary-vaccination clones (approximately 95% CD4, 85% to 90% CD8).

The ends were cut back, 7 bases at V and 0 bases at J, with 6 bases in the middle. The length of the CDR3 is 12 residues. Germline values: CDR1 SGHKS, CDR2 YYEKEE (reference sequence). TCRdb recomputed calls from the 5' RACE reads with MiXCR, one row per CDR3 protein. The sample shows around 320,000 distinct CDR3 sequences, approximately 4% of them seen only once. This material consisted of PBMCs, taken 15 days after the yellow fever booster vaccination. This TCR derives from a man aged 18 to 35 who received the YFV17D yellow fever vaccine. V gene TRBV5-5 combines with J gene TRBJ2-3; no clear D gene. In DNA form, the CDR3 reads TGTGCCAGCCTGACTAGCACAGATACGCAGTATTTT. Translating gives CASLTSTDTQYF. Full variable domain (outside the CDR3, taken from reference TRBV5-5 and TRBJ2-3): DAGVTQSPTHLIKTRGQQVTLRCSPISGHKSVSWYQQVLGQGPQFIFQYYEKEERGRGNFPDRFSARQFPNYSSELNVNALLLGDSALYLCASLTSTDTQYFGPGTRLTVL.